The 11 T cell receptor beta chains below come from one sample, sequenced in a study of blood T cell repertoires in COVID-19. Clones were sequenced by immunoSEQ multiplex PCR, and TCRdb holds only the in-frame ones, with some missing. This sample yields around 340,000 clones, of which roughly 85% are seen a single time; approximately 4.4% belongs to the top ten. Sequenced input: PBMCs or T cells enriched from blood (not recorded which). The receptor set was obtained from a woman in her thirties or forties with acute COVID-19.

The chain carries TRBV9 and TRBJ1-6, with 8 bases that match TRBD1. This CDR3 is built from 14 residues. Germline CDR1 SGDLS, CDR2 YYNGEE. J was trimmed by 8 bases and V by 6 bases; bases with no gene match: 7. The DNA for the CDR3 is TGTGCCAGCACCACAGGGGGTGCTCATTCACCCCTCCACTTT. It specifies CASTTGGAHSPLHF.

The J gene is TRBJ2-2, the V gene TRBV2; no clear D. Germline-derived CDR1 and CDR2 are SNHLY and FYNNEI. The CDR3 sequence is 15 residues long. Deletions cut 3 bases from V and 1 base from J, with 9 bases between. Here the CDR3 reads CASSEHSWNTGELFF. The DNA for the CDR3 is TGTGCCAGCAGTGAGCACAGCTGGAACACCGGGGAGCTGTTTTTT.

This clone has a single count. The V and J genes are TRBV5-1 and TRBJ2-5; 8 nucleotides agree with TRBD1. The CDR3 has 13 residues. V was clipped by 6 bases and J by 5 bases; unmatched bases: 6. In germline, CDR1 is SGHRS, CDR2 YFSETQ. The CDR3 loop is CASTTGGRETQYF. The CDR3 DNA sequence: TGCGCCAGCACTACAGGGGGAAGGGAGACCCAGTACTTC.

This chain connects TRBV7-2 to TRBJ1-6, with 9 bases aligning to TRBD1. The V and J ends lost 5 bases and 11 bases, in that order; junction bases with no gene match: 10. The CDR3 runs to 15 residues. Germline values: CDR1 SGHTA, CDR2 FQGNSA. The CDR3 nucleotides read TGTGCCAGCAGCCTTGGGACAGGGATGGTTGCACCCCTCCACTTT. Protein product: CASSLGTGMVAPLHF.

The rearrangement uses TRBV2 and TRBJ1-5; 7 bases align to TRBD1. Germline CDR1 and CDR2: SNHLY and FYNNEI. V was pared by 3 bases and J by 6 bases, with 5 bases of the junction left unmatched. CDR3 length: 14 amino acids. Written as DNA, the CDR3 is TGTGCCAGCAGTGAGTTGCAGGGGGTTCAGCCCCAGCATTTT. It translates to CASSELQGVQPQHF.

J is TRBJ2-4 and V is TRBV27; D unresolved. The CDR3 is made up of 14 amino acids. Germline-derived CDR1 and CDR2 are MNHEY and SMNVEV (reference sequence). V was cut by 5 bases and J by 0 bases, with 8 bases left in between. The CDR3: CASSRHLAKNIQYF. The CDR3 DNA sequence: TGTGCCAGCAGTCGACATTTAGCCAAAAACATTCAGTACTTC.

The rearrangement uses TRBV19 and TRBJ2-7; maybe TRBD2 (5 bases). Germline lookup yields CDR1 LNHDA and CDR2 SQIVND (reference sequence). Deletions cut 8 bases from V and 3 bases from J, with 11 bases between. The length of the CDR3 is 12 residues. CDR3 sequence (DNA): TGTGCCAGTTCACAGAGCGGCTACGAGCAGTACTTC. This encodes CASSQSGYEQYF.

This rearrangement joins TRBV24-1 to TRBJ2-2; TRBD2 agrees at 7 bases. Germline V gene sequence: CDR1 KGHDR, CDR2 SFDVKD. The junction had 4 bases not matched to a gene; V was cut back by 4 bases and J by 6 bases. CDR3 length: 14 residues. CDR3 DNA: TGTGCCACCAGTGAGGGTGCGGGGGCCGGGGAGCTGTTTTTT. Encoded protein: CATSEGAGAGELFF.

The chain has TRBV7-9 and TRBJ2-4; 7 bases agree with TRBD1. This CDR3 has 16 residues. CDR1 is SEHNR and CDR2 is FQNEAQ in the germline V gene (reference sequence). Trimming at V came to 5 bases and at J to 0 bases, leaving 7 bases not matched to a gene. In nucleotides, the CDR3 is TGTGCCAGCAGCCAAGGACAGGACTTAGCCAAAAACATTCAGTACTTC. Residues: CASSQGQDLAKNIQYF.

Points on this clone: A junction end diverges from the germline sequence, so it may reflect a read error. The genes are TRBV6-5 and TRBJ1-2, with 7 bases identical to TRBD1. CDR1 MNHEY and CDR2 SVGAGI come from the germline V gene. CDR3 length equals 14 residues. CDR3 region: CASNYLMTGFGYTF. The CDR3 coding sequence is TGTGCCAGCAATTACCTAATGACAGGGTTCGGCTACACCTTC.

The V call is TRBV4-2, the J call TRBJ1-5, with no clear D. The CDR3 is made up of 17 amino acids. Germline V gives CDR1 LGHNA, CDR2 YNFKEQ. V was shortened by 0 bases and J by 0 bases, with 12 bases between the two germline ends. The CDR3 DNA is TGTGCCAGCAGCCAAGATCCCGCTCTCAGTAGCAATCAGCCCCAGCATTTT. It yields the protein CASSQDPALSSNQPQHF.